Listed here are 25 T cell receptor beta chains from one sample, sequenced in a study of cytomegalovirus exposure and HLA in healthy donors. Method: immunoSEQ multiplex PCR; TCRdb's copy keeps in-frame clones and lacks some. The sample includes around 260,000 clones, less than 95% of them seen just once. Sequenced input: PBMCs. The receptors were gathered from a woman aged 25 to 45 in good health and CMV-seronegative.

The rearrangement links TRBV2 to TRBJ1-5; 8 positions match TRBD1. Trimming at V came to 4 bases and at J to 15 bases, leaving 8 bases not matched to a gene. The CDR3 runs 12 residues. CDR1 and CDR2 from the germline V gene are SNHLY and FYNNEI. DNA for the CDR3: TGTGCCAGCAGTGCCCCGGGACAGGCGGTGCATTTT. As protein: CASSAPGQAVHF.

This clone was found a few times. The rearrangement uses TRBV30 and TRBJ1-2; 8 nucleotides match TRBD1. This CDR3 has 14 residues. Trimming cost V 1 base and J 3 bases; bases outside gene matches: 4. From germline, CDR1 is GTSNPN and CDR2 SVGIG (reference sequence). CDR3 sequence: CAWSGQGAYYGYTF. The CDR3 DNA sequence: TGTGCCTGGAGTGGCCAGGGGGCGTACTATGGCTACACCTTC. Full variable domain (remainder filled in from reference TRBV30 and TRBJ1-2): SQTIHQWPATLVQPVGSPLSLECTVEGTSNPNLYWYRQAAGRGLQLLFYSVGIGQISSEVPQNLSASRPQDRQFILSSKKLLLSDSGFYLCAWSGQGAYYGYTFGSGTRLTVV.

The rearrangement links TRBV11-2 to TRBJ1-5; unclear D gene. Per germline, CDR1 SGHAT and CDR2 FQNNGV. The CDR3 contains 14 residues. With 5 bases removed from V and 4 bases from J, the gap between germline ends came to 12 bases. The CDR3 here is CASSPEGGNQPQHF. The CDR3 DNA sequence: TGTGCCAGCAGCCCCGAAGGAGGGAATCAGCCCCAGCATTTT. The variable domain in full, with the rest retrieved from reference TRBV11-2 and TRBJ1-5, is EAGVAQSPRYKIIEKRQSVAFWCNPISGHATLYWYQQILGQGPKLLIQFQNNGVVDDSQLPKDRFSAERLKGVDSTLKIQPAKLEDSAVYLCASSPEGGNQPQHFGDGTRLSIL.

The chain uses TRBV27 and TRBJ1-5; D ambiguous. From germline, CDR1 is MNHEY and CDR2 SMNVEV (reference sequence). Trimming removed 1 base at V and 3 bases at J, with 10 bases between. This CDR3 region has 15 residues. The CDR3 DNA reads as TGTGCCAGCAGTTTATACTTAGGGCCCAATCAGCCCCAGCATTTT. Translated, it gives CASSLYLGPNQPQHF.

The genes are TRBV2 and TRBJ2-7; D may match TRBD1 or TRBD2 (5 bases each). The V gene lost 4 bases and the J gene lost 0 bases, with 10 bases spanning the gap. The CDR3 is 14 residues long. Germline V gene sequence: CDR1 SNHLY, CDR2 FYNNEI. In DNA form, the CDR3 reads TGTGCCAGCAGTGCGGGACCGTACTCCTACGAGCAGTACTTC. It is translated as CASSAGPYSYEQYF.

The chain couples TRBV7-3 to TRBJ2-1; 14 nucleotides match TRBD2. The CDR3 covers 16 residues. Germline V lookup: CDR1 SGHTA, CDR2 FQGTGA. Trimming took 5 bases from V and 9 from J; bases not matched to a gene: 9. The CDR3 reads CASSPGLAGAGAEQFF. CDR3 in DNA: TGTGCCAGCAGCCCGGGACTAGCGGGAGCGGGGGCTGAGCAGTTCTTC.

The chain is built from TRBV6-7 and TRBJ2-7; D is undetermined. TRBV6-7 is an ORF for which the function is uncertain. This CDR3 contains 16 residues. Trimming took 0 bases from V and 5 from J, leaving 17 bases between them. This CDR3 is CASSYSMSGGMNEQYF. CDR3 bases: TGTGCCAGCAGTTACTCGATGTCAGGTGGGATGAACGAGCAGTACTTC.

DNA of the CDR3: TGTGCCAGCTCAACGACCGGGACAGACTACGAGCAGTACTTC. Translating it yields CASSTTGTDYEQYF. The gene calls are TRBV18 and TRBJ2-7; 7 nucleotides align to TRBD1. Germline values: CDR1 KGHSH, CDR2 LQKENI. The J segment lost 3 bases and the V segment lost 5 bases, leaving 7 bases of the junction unmatched. This CDR3 spans 14 amino acids.

The V gene is TRBV28, the J gene TRBJ2-7; TRBD1 or TRBD2 may be the D gene (5 bases each). The CDR3 is 13 residues long. Between the trimmed V and J ends, which lost 3 bases and 5 bases, there was a span of 11 bases. Germline V gene sequence: CDR1 MDHEN, CDR2 SYDVKM. The chain's CDR3 is CASSFEGSNEQYF. The CDR3 coding sequence is TGTGCCAGCAGTTTTGAGGGGAGTAACGAGCAGTACTTC.

This clone showed up just a few times. The V gene is TRBV27, the J gene TRBJ1-3; D gene unclear. The V and J ends lost 4 bases and 3 bases respectively, with 1 base between them. The CDR3 loop spans 11 amino acids. CDR1 is MNHEY, CDR2 SMNVEV, per germline (reference sequence). The CDR3 bases are TGTGCCAGCAGTTATGGAAACACCATATATTTT. It yields the protein CASSYGNTIYF.

This sequence joins TRBV7-3 and TRBJ2-1; TRBD2 might be the D (5 bases). The CDR3 has 16 residues. V lost 5 bases and J lost 4, with 18 bases in between. Germline CDR1 is SGHTA and CDR2 is FQGTGA. CDR3 nucleotides: TGTGCCAGCAGCCCCCGAGTGGTAGCGTCGTACAATGAGCAGTTCTTC. It yields the protein CASSPRVVASYNEQFF.

This rearrangement joins TRBV6-1 to TRBJ1-5; D may be TRBD1 (5 bases). Deletions cut 4 bases from V and 2 bases from J, with 18 bases between. CDR3 length: 17 residues. The V gene's germline CDR1 is MNHNS and CDR2 SASEGT. CDR3 in amino acids: CASSGGFSPWGNQPQHF. The CDR3 DNA reads as TGTGCCAGCAGTGGGGGCTTTTCCCCTTGGGGCAATCAGCCCCAGCATTTT.

The chain links TRBV7-2 to TRBJ2-7; 12 nucleotides line up with TRBD2. V lost 3 bases, J lost 5 bases, and 8 bases stayed unmatched. The CDR3 spans 16 residues. Germline CDR1 SGHTA, CDR2 FQGNSA. The DNA of the CDR3 is TGTGCCAGCAGCTTGGGCCTAGCGGGAGGGAACCACGAGCAGTACTTC. It is translated as CASSLGLAGGNHEQYF.

The CDR3 bases are TGTGCCAGCAGTGTCCCTAGCGGGTACAATGAGCAGTTCTTC. The encoded protein is CASSVPSGYNEQFF. V usage is TRBV28 and J usage is TRBJ2-1; TRBD2 matches 8 bases. The CDR3 length is 14 residues. V shed 5 bases and J 4 bases; nucleotides not matched to a gene: 4. The germline V gene has CDR1 MDHEN and CDR2 SYDVKM.

On this clone itself: This same CDR3 is encoded by further DNA sequences in the sample. The chain joins TRBV6-5 to TRBJ2-2; a weak D match, TRBD1 (5 bases). Trimming left V 2 bases short and J 8 bases short, with 6 bases between. The germline V gene encodes CDR1 MNHEY and CDR2 SVGAGI. CDR3 length: 12 amino acids. The CDR3 DNA reads as TGTGCCAGCAGTTACGGGGCGGGGGAGCTGTTTTTT. Amino acid sequence: CASSYGAGELFF.

V usage is TRBV6-6 and J usage is TRBJ2-5, with D possibly TRBD2 on 6 matching bases. Germline values: CDR1 MNHNY, CDR2 SVGAGI (reference sequence). This CDR3 contains 15 residues. Trimming removed 2 bases from V and 4 bases from J, with 14 bases in between. The CDR3 sequence is CASSYAAGIGETQYF. As DNA, the CDR3 is TGTGCCAGCAGTTACGCCGCGGGGATCGGAGAGACCCAGTACTTC.

This rearrangement joins TRBV27 to TRBJ2-1; D tentatively reads TRBD1 or TRBD2 (5 bases each). CDR1 MNHEY and CDR2 SMNVEV come from the germline V gene (reference sequence). V dropped 4 bases and J dropped 10 bases, with 8 bases sitting between them. The CDR3 loop spans 11 amino acids. The CDR3 reads CASSSWGEQFF. The CDR3 bases are TGTGCCAGCAGTTCCTGGGGGGAGCAGTTCTTC.

J is TRBJ1-3 and V is TRBV4-1; D not resolved. The V gene's germline CDR1 is MGHRA and CDR2 YSYEKL. Between the trimmed V and J ends, which lost 0 bases and 2 bases, there was a span of 5 bases. The CDR3 spans 14 residues. CDR3 residues: CASSQDFAGNTIYF. The CDR3 DNA sequence: TGCGCCAGCAGCCAAGATTTCGCTGGAAACACCATATATTTT.

The genes are TRBV7-3 and TRBJ2-2; D call uncertain. The CDR3 contains 12 residues. Trimming cost V 3 bases and J 10 bases, with 9 bases left between them. CDR1 and CDR2 from the germline V gene are SGHTA and FQGTGA. CDR3 sequence reads: CASSLTATELFF. For the CDR3, the DNA is TGTGCCAGCAGCTTGACCGCAACGGAGCTGTTTTTT.

J is TRBJ2-5 and V is TRBV2; 12 bases are a match to TRBD2. This CDR3 has 16 amino acids. The V gene end was trimmed by 3 bases and the J gene end by 4 bases; junction bases not matched to a gene: 6. Germline V gene sequence: CDR1 SNHLY, CDR2 FYNNEI. DNA of the CDR3: TGTGCCAGCAGTGATAGGCTAGCGGGAGGGGGAGAGACCCAGTACTTC. Its translation: CASSDRLAGGGETQYF.

The rearrangement uses TRBV7-2 and TRBJ2-3, with D perhaps matching TRBD1 (6 bases). Between the trimmed V and J ends, which lost 6 bases and 0 bases, there was a span of 13 bases. Germline values: CDR1 SGHTA, CDR2 FQGNSA. CDR3 length equals 15 residues. The CDR3 DNA follows: TGTGCCAGCAGGCTGACAGGAAGGAGCACAGATACGCAGTATTTT. It specifies CASRLTGRSTDTQYF.

The CDR3, as DNA: TGCAGCGTTGGTACAGGGCCGACCGGGGAGCTGTTTTTT. Encoded protein: CSVGTGPTGELFF. This sequence joins TRBV29-1 and TRBJ2-2; D might be TRBD1 (6 bases). Germline V CDR1 and CDR2: SQVTM, ANQGSEA. The germline V and J ends were trimmed by 4 bases and 5 bases, with 11 bases remaining between them. This CDR3 region has 13 residues.

This clone appeared once. This sequence joins TRBV19 and TRBJ1-5; D uncertain. Germline lookup yields CDR1 LNHDA and CDR2 SQIVND (reference sequence). The CDR3 sequence is 11 residues long. V lost 8 bases, J lost 7 bases, and 9 bases lay in between. CDR3 in amino acids: CASGPGQPQHF. In DNA, the CDR3 is TGTGCCAGTGGACCGGGGCAGCCCCAGCATTTT.

V is TRBV6-5 and J is TRBJ1-5; no clear D. V gave up 6 bases and J gave up 0 bases, with 12 bases separating them. Germline V gives CDR1 MNHEY, CDR2 SVGAGI. This CDR3 has 15 amino acids. CDR3 in amino acids: CASRRTVDSNQPQHF. The CDR3 DNA follows: TGTGCCAGCAGACGGACGGTTGATAGCAATCAGCCCCAGCATTTT.

The genes are TRBV19 and TRBJ2-6, with 8 nucleotides matching TRBD1. The CDR3 has 18 residues. With 5 bases clipped from V and 1 base from J, the junction kept 10 bases outside the gene matches. The germline V gene encodes CDR1 LNHDA and CDR2 SQIVND (reference sequence). CDR3 nucleotides: TGTGCCAGTAGTCCTTACAGGGGGAAATTTTCTGGGGCCAACGTCCTGACTTTC. Translating it yields CASSPYRGKFSGANVLTF.